This TCR beta chain was sequenced in a study of shared clonotypes between healthy human individuals. Study results and caveats: Around 5% of naive CD4 clonotypes were common to a few donors.

CD4+ cells underwent separation, giving CD45RA+ naive and CD45RA-negative memory subsets. This clone is a singleton in its sample. The antigen is undetermined. Germline V gives CDR1 MDHEN, CDR2 SYDVKM. The CDR3 consists of 12 residues. V was pared by 6 bases and J by 2 bases, with 7 bases between. At deep level, the assay was performed. The method was immunoSEQ multiplex PCR; TCRdb's version includes in-frame clones alone and lacks a portion of them. The profile shows roughly 2 million clones, approximately 96% of them singletons. Input material: naive CD4+ T cells sorted from blood. Subset noted: CD45RA+ positively selected. This chain joins TRBV28 and TRBJ1-2; D is perhaps TRBD1 (5 bases). The receptor's source is a man in his late teens or twenties in good health. The CDR3 loop reads CASRRQNYGYTF. CDR3 coding DNA: TGTGCCAGCAGGAGACAGAACTATGGCTACACCTTC.